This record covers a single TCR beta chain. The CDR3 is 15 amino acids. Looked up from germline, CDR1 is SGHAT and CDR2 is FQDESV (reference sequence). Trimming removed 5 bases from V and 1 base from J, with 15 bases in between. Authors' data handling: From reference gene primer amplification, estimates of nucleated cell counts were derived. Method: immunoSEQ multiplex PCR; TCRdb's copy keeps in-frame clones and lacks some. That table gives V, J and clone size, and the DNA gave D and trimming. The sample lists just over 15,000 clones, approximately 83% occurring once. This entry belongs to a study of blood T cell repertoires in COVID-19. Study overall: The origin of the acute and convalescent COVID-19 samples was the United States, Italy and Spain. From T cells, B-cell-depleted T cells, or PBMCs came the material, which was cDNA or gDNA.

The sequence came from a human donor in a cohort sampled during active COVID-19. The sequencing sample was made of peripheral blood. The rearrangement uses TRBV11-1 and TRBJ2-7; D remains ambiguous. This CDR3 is CASSLPGAASYEQYF. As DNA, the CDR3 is TGTGCCAGCAGCCTCCCAGGTGCAGCATCCTACGAGCAGTACTTC.